Reported below is one TCR beta chain. Its target is not known. The data derive from a study of cytomegalovirus exposure and HLA in healthy donors. Study-wide context: In a later analysis, the roughly 120 validation repertoires were reported to have used the same platform as the approximately 690 first-cohort repertoires.

The protocol was immunoSEQ multiplex PCR, while the TCRdb copy is restricted to in-frame clones and leaves out a portion. The data hold 250,000 to 350,000 clones, with around 86% observed a single time. The ends lost 6 bases at V and 5 bases at J; junction bases unmatched: 8. Germline V gives CDR1 MGHDK, CDR2 SYGVNS. CDR3 size: 15 residues. General study points: Cytomegalovirus status was reportedly diagnosed by the classifier with high specificity and sensitivity. The tendency of first-cohort TCR clusters to co-occur in the roughly 130 validation repertoires emerged from a later analysis. A few chains tied to CMV proved CMV antigen-specific in vitro.

This TCR derives from a woman between 18 and 29 years old in good health and CMV-seronegative. Sequencing input: PBMCs. The chain has TRBV25-1 and TRBJ2-2, with 8 positions matching TRBD2. CDR3 DNA: TGTGCCAGCAGCACCGGGGGGGCGCGGACCGGGGAGCTGTTTTTT. Translating gives CASSTGGARTGELFF.